The present entry profiles one T cell receptor beta chain with its context. As yet, its antigen is unknown. In germline, CDR1 is SEHNR, CDR2 FQNEAQ (reference sequence). The V end was cut by 3 bases, the J end by 4 bases, with 10 bases between. This CDR3 comprises 14 residues. Researchers ran the PCR with 60 Vbeta and 13 Jbeta primers. The table came from immunoSEQ multiplex PCR; TCRdb's copy has only in-frame clones and leaves some out. The table includes some 150,000 clones, around 80% detected once. This sample is drawn from a study of cytomegalovirus exposure and HLA in healthy donors. Study outcomes and limitations: Common viral pathogens (according to a later analysis) appeared linked to several of the most significant clusters.

The clonotype originates from a woman between 18 and 29 years old in good health and CMV-seronegative. The chain combines TRBV7-9 with TRBJ2-1; D remains ambiguous. The sequenced sample was PBMCs. As DNA, the CDR3 is TGTGCCAGCAGCTTTACAGAATCATACAATGAGCAGTTCTTC. It specifies CASSFTESYNEQFF.